This is a list of T cell receptor beta chains from one sample in a study of blood T cell repertoires in COVID-19. Profiled with immunoSEQ multiplex PCR; TCRdb holds only in-frame clones, not every one. The sample records about 170,000 clones, around three quarters being singletons. The sequenced sample was PBMCs or T cells enriched from blood (not recorded which). The receptors were sampled from a woman aged 70-85 years in a cohort exposed to, infected with or recovered from COVID-19 (not recorded which). Each CDR3 is given with its conserved first and last residue. Fields, in order: J gene, clone size, CDR3 length, D gene, V gene, CDR3 protein, CDR3 DNA. A D gene is named only where the DNA matches it firmly. Clone size is stated in some rows and not others, as once, few, many or a class when expanded.

TRBJ1-1 | once | 16 | TRBD1 | TRBV5-1 | CASSLGLPGGFAEAFF | TGCGCCAGCAGCTTGGGTTTGCCAGGGGGTTTCGCTGAAGCTTTCTTT
TRBJ2-7 | few | 17 | TRBD2 | TRBV18 | CASSPRGTSGSPHEQYF | TGTGCCAGCTCACCCAGGGGGACTAGCGGGAGCCCCCACGAGCAGTACTTC
TRBJ2-1 | - | 13 | - | TRBV6-1 | CASSEPYRVEGVF | TGTGCCAGCAGTGAACCCTACAGGGTTGAAGGGGTCTTC
TRBJ1-5 | - | 16 | TRBD1 | TRBV28 | CASSSRTGGLNQPQHF | TGTGCCAGCAGTTCCCGGACAGGGGGCCTCAATCAGCCCCAGCATTTT
TRBJ2-1 | - | 13 | TRBD2 | TRBV3-1/TRBV3-2 | CASSQGGSAEQFF | TGTGCCAGCAGCCAGGGGGGGAGCGCGGAGCAGTTCTTC
TRBJ1-2 | - | 12 | - | TRBV5-1 | CASSPLGGSYTF | TGCGCCAGCAGCCCACTGGGGGGAAGCTACACCTTC
TRBJ2-3 | - | 18 | - | TRBV4-1 | CASSQDPPLPGGTDTQYF | TGCGCCAGCAGCCAAGACCCTCCCCTCCCCGGGGGCACAGATACGCAGTATTTT
TRBJ2-1 | once | 14 | - | TRBV9 | CASSPLGGRNEQFF | TGTGCCAGCAGCCCGCTGGGGGGGCGCAATGAGCAGTTCTTC
TRBJ1-5 | - | 17 | - | TRBV28 | CASSTQTGKGLNQPQHF | TGTGCCAGCAGTACCCAGACGGGTAAGGGGCTCAATCAGCCCCAGCATTTT
TRBJ2-7 | - | 13 | - | TRBV19 | CAARGNGQAEQYF | TGTGCTGCTAGAGGGAACGGGCAAGCCGAGCAGTACTTC
TRBJ2-6 | - | 16 | - | TRBV10-2 | CASSESRVSGANVLTF | TGCGCCAGCAGTGAGTCCCGAGTATCTGGGGCCAACGTCCTGACTTTC
TRBJ2-7 | - | 13 | - | TRBV2 | CASRFSQVFEQYF | TGTGCCAGCAGATTCTCACAAGTTTTCGAGCAGTACTTC
TRBJ2-7 | few | 14 | TRBD1 | TRBV27 | CASSSTDRAGEQYF | TGTGCCAGCAGTTCGACGGACAGGGCTGGCGAGCAGTACTTC
TRBJ1-4 | - | 19 | - | TRBV21-1 | CASSKNPRGDTRTNEKLFF | TGTGCCAGCAGCAAAAACCCCCGGGGGGACACAAGGACTAATGAAAAACTGTTTTTT
TRBJ2-3 | few | 14 | TRBD1 | TRBV29-1 | CSAGQGYLGGTQYF | TGCAGCGCCGGACAGGGGTATTTGGGGGGTACGCAGTATTTT
TRBJ1-5 | - | 16 | TRBD1 | TRBV28 | CASSQIQGGGNQPQHF | TGTGCCAGCAGCCAGATACAGGGGGGCGGCAATCAGCCCCAGCATTTT
TRBJ2-7 | - | 14 | - | TRBV6-5 | CASTVQVYSYEQYF | TGTGCCAGCACTGTGCAGGTTTACTCCTACGAGCAGTACTTC
TRBJ2-6 | - | 15 | - | TRBV5-1 | CASSYEGAGANVLTF | TGCGCCAGCAGCTATGAGGGGGCTGGGGCCAACGTCCTGACTTTC
TRBJ2-3 | few | 16 | TRBD2 | TRBV19 | CASSAFSGTLADTQYF | TGTGCCAGTAGTGCCTTTAGCGGGACTCTGGCAGATACGCAGTATTTT
TRBJ2-3 | - | 14 | TRBD2 | TRBV2 | CASRQLATVDTQYF | TGTGCCAGCAGGCAACTAGCGACGGTAGATACGCAGTATTTT
TRBJ2-5 | - | 14 | - | TRBV29-1 | CSVDGGASQETQYF | TGCAGCGTTGATGGAGGCGCATCCCAAGAGACCCAGTACTTC
TRBJ1-5 | - | 14 | - | TRBV28 | CASRIQGYNQPQHF | TGTGCCAGCAGGATACAGGGCTACAATCAGCCCCAGCATTTT
TRBJ2-1 | few | 16 | TRBD2 | TRBV7-9 | CASSSLREGLYNEQFF | TGTGCCAGCAGCTCTCTCCGGGAGGGCCTCTACAATGAGCAGTTCTTC
TRBJ2-3 | - | 13 | - | TRBV19 | CASSGGPGDTQYF | TGTGCCAGTAGTGGGGGCCCTGGAGATACGCAGTATTTT
TRBJ2-3 | - | 14 | - | TRBV4-1 | CASSQEDSLDTQYF | TGCGCCAGCAGCCAAGAAGACAGTTTGGATACGCAGTATTTT
TRBJ1-2 | - | 16 | - | TRBV18 | CASSPVGPGSINGYTF | TGTGCCAGCTCACCCGTGGGTCCGGGAAGTATCAATGGCTACACCTTC
TRBJ1-1 | - | 16 | TRBD1 | TRBV10-3 | CATQSGTGGRYTEAFF | TGTGCCACCCAGTCCGGGACAGGGGGCAGGTACACTGAAGCTTTCTTT
TRBJ2-6 | - | 14 | - | TRBV14 | CASSPSLGANVLTF | TGTGCCAGCAGCCCTTCCCTCGGGGCCAACGTCCTGACTTTC
TRBJ2-3 | - | 16 | TRBD2 | TRBV5-1 | CASSLESSGGTDTQYF | TGCGCCAGCAGCTTGGAATCTAGCGGGGGCACAGATACGCAGTATTTT
TRBJ1-5 | - | 12 | - | TRBV28 | CASSLRGQPQHF | TGTGCCAGCAGTTTAAGGGGGCAGCCCCAGCATTTT